The next 31 T cell receptor beta chains were all read from a single sample in a study of beta chain features in type 1 diabetes. What these receptors recognize is not known. Expressed TCRB transcripts were sequenced after all isolated RNA was converted to cDNA. Clones were read by immunoSEQ multiplex PCR, and TCRdb kept only the in-frame ones, dropping some. This sample has under 850,000 clones, with over 10% found just once. Study-level points and caveats: Type 1 diabetes patients showed a moderate but significant shortening of TCRB CDR3s in all four CD4+ subsets.

The sequenced material came from naive CD4+ T cells from blood. Every receptor here comes from a man aged 18 to 29 with type 1 diabetes.

This clone was seen only a few times. The gene calls are TRBV15 and TRBJ2-5; TRBD2 agrees at 7 bases. CDR3 length equals 14 residues. Germline V gene lookup returns CDR1 LNHNV and CDR2 YYDKDF (reference sequence). V dropped 5 bases and J dropped 4; count of bases not matched to a gene: 7. CDR3 bases: TGTGCCACCAGCCCGGGGGGTGTGGGAGAGACCCAGTACTTC. Protein: CATSPGGVGETQYF. The variable domain in full, with the rest retrieved from reference TRBV15 and TRBJ2-5, is DAMVIQNPRYQVTQFGKPVTLSCSQTLNHNVMYWYQQKSSQAPKLLFHYYDKDFNNEADTPDNFQSRRPNTSFCFLDIRSPGLGDTAMYLCATSPGGVGETQYFGPGTRLLVL.

This clone was observed a few times. V is TRBV15 and J is TRBJ1-4; D is undetermined. V gave up 3 bases and J gave up 5 bases, with 4 bases separating them. CDR3 length equals 12 residues. CDR1 and CDR2 from the germline V gene are LNHNV and YYDKDF (reference sequence). Here the CDR3 reads CATSRTNEKLFF. The CDR3 bases are TGTGCCACCAGCAGGACGAATGAAAAACTGTTTTTT.

The rearrangement uses TRBV6-5 and TRBJ2-1; 8 nucleotides line up with TRBD2. Germline trimming cut 4 bases from V and 0 bases from J; bases unmatched to any gene: 5. The CDR3 spans 16 residues. Germline V gene sequence: CDR1 MNHEY, CDR2 SVGAGI. For the CDR3, the DNA is TGTGCCAGCAGTTCATCCGGACTAGCCTCCTACAATGAGCAGTTCTTC. Encoded protein: CASSSSGLASYNEQFF.

This clone was recorded a few times. V gene TRBV9 combines with J gene TRBJ2-7; TRBD1 agrees at 9 bases. The CDR3 totals 15 residues. V lost 2 bases and J lost 2; bases outside the gene matches: 5. Germline V gene lookup returns CDR1 SGDLS and CDR2 YYNGEE. Written as DNA, the CDR3 is TGTGCCAGCAGCGTCGGACAGGGGACGACCTACGAGCAGTACTTC. This codes for CASSVGQGTTYEQYF.

The genes are TRBV19 and TRBJ1-1; D gene unclear. CDR3 length: 14 residues. V was pared by 7 bases and J by 0 bases, with 12 bases between. From germline, CDR1 is LNHDA and CDR2 SQIVND (reference sequence). The CDR3, as DNA: TGTGCCAGTACCACCCGGGGAGTGAACACTGAAGCTTTCTTT. This codes for CASTTRGVNTEAFF.

This clone occurred a few times. The chain has TRBV4-2 and TRBJ2-7, with 7 bases that match TRBD1. CDR1 and CDR2 from the germline V gene are LGHNA and YNFKEQ. The CDR3 is made up of 13 amino acids. The V segment lost 8 bases and the J segment 0 bases; nucleotides outside the gene matches: 4. Here the CDR3 DNA reads TGTGCCAGCCGACAGGGTAGCTCCTACGAGCAGTACTTC. Translated, it gives CASRQGSSYEQYF.

This clone turned up a few times. This chain connects TRBV7-9 to TRBJ2-2; D is uncertain. Germline-derived CDR1 and CDR2 are SEHNR and FQNEAQ (reference sequence). V was trimmed by 6 bases and J by 5 bases, leaving 13 bases between them. CDR3 length: 14 residues. The CDR3 region is CASSSAQRTGELFF. The CDR3 DNA follows: TGTGCCAGCAGTTCAGCACAAAGGACCGGGGAGCTGTTTTTT.

The chain recombines TRBV5-1 with TRBJ1-2; TRBD1 is a possible D gene (5 bases). This CDR3 spans 15 amino acids. The V gene lost 4 bases and the J gene lost 2 bases, with 15 bases spanning the gap. Germline loops: CDR1 SGHRS, CDR2 YFSETQ. CDR3 in DNA: TGCGCCAGCAGCCCCCCTGGAGGGGTGAACTATGGCTACACCTTC. Its translation: CASSPPGGVNYGYTF.

The chain couples TRBV28 to TRBJ1-6; possibly TRBD1 for D (6 bases). This CDR3 region has 14 residues. The germline CDR1 and CDR2 sequences are MDHEN and SYDVKM. Trimming took 3 bases from V and 6 from J, leaving 9 bases between them. The CDR3 is CASSLGASNSPLHF. CDR3 in DNA: TGTGCCAGCAGTTTGGGGGCCAGTAATTCACCCCTCCACTTT.

This clone was seen only a few times. This chain connects TRBV29-1 to TRBJ2-1, with a possible D match to TRBD2 (7 bases). CDR1 SQVTM and CDR2 ANQGSEA come from the germline V gene. This CDR3 region has 14 residues. V was shortened by 6 bases and J by 14 bases, with 26 bases between the two germline ends. CDR3 amino acids: CSVPGEAGRREEFF. CDR3 nucleotide sequence: TGCAGCGTCCCAGGGGAAGCCGGCCGCCGGGAGGAGTTCTTC.

There are a few counts of this clone. The chain recombines TRBV27 with TRBJ1-4, with 8 bases matching TRBD1. This CDR3 comprises 16 residues. Germline CDR1 reads MNHEY; CDR2 reads SMNVEV (reference sequence). J gave up 8 bases and V 2 bases, and 10 bases lay outside the gene matches. The CDR3 sequence is CASSLHYQGAREKLFF. CDR3 coding DNA: TGTGCCAGCAGTTTACATTACCAGGGGGCGAGGGAAAAACTGTTTTTT.

This rearrangement joins TRBV6-5 to TRBJ1-2; D remains unclear. The CDR3 sequence is 14 residues long. V lost 0 bases and J 4 bases, leaving 9 bases between the germline ends. The germline V gene has CDR1 MNHEY and CDR2 SVGAGI. Here the CDR3 DNA reads TGTGCCAGCAGTTACTCGAGGCAGGTCTATGGCTACACCTTC. Its translation is CASSYSRQVYGYTF.

The CDR3 is CASSFSTARQNTEAFF. Written as DNA, the CDR3 is TGTGCCAGCAGCTTCTCGACCGCCCGCCAGAACACTGAAGCTTTCTTT. The V and J genes are TRBV11-2 and TRBJ1-1, with D hard to call. Germline V gene sequence: CDR1 SGHAT, CDR2 FQNNGV. Deletions cut 3 bases from V and 1 base from J, with 15 bases between. The CDR3 consists of 16 residues.

This chain joins TRBV5-6 and TRBJ2-7; TRBD1 matches at 9 bases. CDR3 length: 13 amino acids. J was trimmed by 5 bases and V by 7 bases; bases with no gene match: 7. Germline loops: CDR1 SGHDT, CDR2 YYEEEE. The CDR3 nucleotides are TGTGCCAGCCGCGAGACAGGGGGGAACGAGCAGTACTTC. This translates into CASRETGGNEQYF.

The CDR3 DNA follows: TGTGCCAGCAGTTCCAATAGCGGGGGGACCTACGAGCAGTACTTC. It translates to CASSSNSGGTYEQYF. V and J are TRBV27 and TRBJ2-7, with TRBD2 matching over 10 bases. Per the germline V gene, CDR1 is MNHEY and CDR2 is SMNVEV (reference sequence). The J segment lost 2 bases and the V segment lost 4 bases, leaving 5 bases of the junction unmatched. CDR3 length: 15 residues.

J is TRBJ2-1 and V is TRBV28, with TRBD2 as a possible D gene (5 bases). V gave up 4 bases and J gave up 0 bases, with 13 bases separating them. The CDR3 extends over 16 amino acids. Germline CDR1 reads MDHEN; CDR2 reads SYDVKM. In DNA, the CDR3 is TGTGCCAGCAGTTCCCCTCGGGGAAGCTCCTACAATGAGCAGTTCTTC. It codes for CASSSPRGSSYNEQFF.

This clone was found a few times. The chain joins TRBV30 to TRBJ1-1; TRBD1 aligns across 7 bases. The CDR3 loop spans 13 amino acids. Trimming took 6 bases from V and 1 from J; bases not matched to a gene: 5. Germline V gene lookup returns CDR1 GTSNPN and CDR2 SVGIG (reference sequence). This CDR3 is CACNRGPNTEAFF. The CDR3 coding sequence is TGTGCCTGTAACAGGGGCCCGAACACTGAAGCTTTCTTT.

This chain connects TRBV2 to TRBJ1-6; possible D gene TRBD1, 6 bases. V lost 2 bases and J 0 bases, leaving 11 bases between the germline ends. In germline, CDR1 is SNHLY, CDR2 FYNNEI. The CDR3 totals 17 residues. The CDR3 region has the DNA TGTGCCAGCAGTGAAAGGGGGACCCGCTCCTATAATTCACCCCTCCACTTT. Protein sequence: CASSERGTRSYNSPLHF.

The J gene is TRBJ2-7, the V gene TRBV6-6, with 10 bases identical to TRBD1. The length of the CDR3 is 14 residues. Germline V CDR1 and CDR2: MNHNY, SVGAGI (reference sequence). Trimming removed 4 bases from V and 3 bases from J; junction bases left unmatched: 3. The CDR3 DNA sequence: TGTGCCAGCAGTTCCCGGACAGGGGGCTACGAGCAGTACTTC. It yields the protein CASSSRTGGYEQYF.

The rearrangement joins TRBV9 to TRBJ2-5; 8 nucleotides align to TRBD1. V gave up 3 bases and J gave up 5 bases; unmatched junction bases: 6. Per the germline V gene, CDR1 is SGDLS and CDR2 is YYNGEE. This CDR3 region has 14 residues. The CDR3 sequence: CASSDQGAAETQYF. DNA of the CDR3: TGTGCCAGCAGCGACCAGGGGGCGGCCGAGACCCAGTACTTC.

The J gene is TRBJ1-5, the V gene TRBV7-2; tentative D call: TRBD1 (5 bases). Germline V gene sequence: CDR1 SGHTA, CDR2 FQGNSA. Trimming removed 4 bases from V and 6 bases from J, with 10 bases in between. The CDR3 is made up of 13 amino acids. Here the CDR3 DNA reads TGTGCCAGCAGCTCCCCGGGGGGTCAGCCCCAGCATTTT. Its translation is CASSSPGGQPQHF. Drawing the rest from reference TRBV7-2 and TRBJ1-5, the complete variable domain is GAGVSQSPSNKVTEKGKDVELRCDPISGHTALYWYRQSLGQGLEFLIYFQGNSAPDKSGLPSDRFSAERTGGSVSTLTIQRTQQEDSAVYLCASSSPGGQPQHFGDGTRLSIL.

The chain links TRBV9 to TRBJ1-1, with D uncertain. Germline CDR1 SGDLS, CDR2 YYNGEE. The CDR3 has 14 amino acids. The germline V and J ends were trimmed by 0 bases and 2 bases, with 8 bases remaining between them. The CDR3 sequence is CASSVGADNTEAFF. The CDR3 DNA is TGTGCCAGCAGCGTAGGGGCAGACAACACTGAAGCTTTCTTT.

This clone has more than one count but fewer than ten. V gene TRBV4-2 combines with J gene TRBJ1-5; 11 bases are a match to TRBD1. Germline V gene data show CDR1 as LGHNA and CDR2 as YNFKEQ. The CDR3 has 19 residues. Germline trimming cut 1 base from V and 5 bases from J; bases unmatched to any gene: 13. CDR3 DNA sequence: TGTGCCAGCAGCCAAGTTCCCGGGACAGGGGGTGGAGGTCATCAGCCCCAGCATTTT. As protein: CASSQVPGTGGGGHQPQHF.

The chain recombines TRBV14 with TRBJ2-5; D possibly corresponds to TRBD2 (6 bases). CDR3 length: 14 amino acids. V gave up 3 bases and J gave up 5 bases, with 13 bases separating them. Germline lookup yields CDR1 SGHDN and CDR2 FVKESK. The CDR3 loop is CASSQGGIWETQYF. CDR3 bases: TGTGCCAGCAGCCAGGGGGGTATCTGGGAGACCCAGTACTTC.

This chain connects TRBV25-1 to TRBJ1-2; maybe TRBD1 (5 bases). The CDR3 covers 15 residues. Germline V lookup: CDR1 MGHDK, CDR2 SYGVNS. With 8 bases removed from V and 6 bases from J, the gap between germline ends came to 22 bases. CDR3 coding DNA: TGTGCCAGCGGGGAGTGGGGCGACCGTGGAAATGGCTACACCTTC. Translating gives CASGEWGDRGNGYTF.

This rearrangement joins TRBV4-1 to TRBJ2-7, with D tentatively TRBD2 (6 bases). Germline-derived CDR1 and CDR2 are MGHRA and YSYEKL. This CDR3 has 14 residues. Deletions cut 0 bases from V and 2 bases from J, with 8 bases between. This CDR3 reads CASSQDRGAYEQYF. The CDR3 DNA reads as TGCGCCAGCAGCCAAGATCGCGGGGCCTACGAGCAGTACTTC.

This clone was counted between two and nine times. The V gene is TRBV15, the J gene TRBJ1-2; TRBD1 might be the D (5 bases). This CDR3 contains 14 residues. Germline V gives CDR1 LNHNV, CDR2 YYDKDF (reference sequence). V gave up 0 bases and J gave up 6 bases, with 11 bases separating them. The CDR3 reads CATSRESGYDGYTF. CDR3 coding DNA: TGTGCCACCAGCAGAGAATCAGGGTATGATGGCTACACCTTC. Variable domain in full (rest from reference TRBV15 and TRBJ1-2): DAMVIQNPRYQVTQFGKPVTLSCSQTLNHNVMYWYQQKSSQAPKLLFHYYDKDFNNEADTPDNFQSRRPNTSFCFLDIRSPGLGDTAMYLCATSRESGYDGYTFGSGTRLTVV.

Written as DNA, the CDR3 is TGTGCCAGCAGCCGGGACAGTCCTTATAATTCACCCCTCCACTTT. It is translated as CASSRDSPYNSPLHF. The chain joins TRBV6-5 to TRBJ1-6; 7 bases agree with TRBD1. The CDR3 loop spans 15 amino acids. J lost 4 bases, V lost 6 bases, and 6 bases had no gene match. Germline loops: CDR1 MNHEY, CDR2 SVGAGI.

The chain employs TRBV9 and TRBJ1-2, with 7 nucleotides matching TRBD1. V lost 4 bases and J lost 6; bases outside the gene matches: 15. Per the germline V gene, CDR1 is SGDLS and CDR2 is YYNGEE. The CDR3 spans 16 residues. The CDR3 region has the DNA TGTGCCAGCAGCCCACAGGGGTGGGGCAGGGGCGATGGCTACACCTTC. Translated: CASSPQGWGRGDGYTF.

The CDR3 region has the DNA TGTGCCAGCAGTGAAGGATCTAGCAATCAGCCCCAGCATTTT. As protein: CASSEGSSNQPQHF. J is TRBJ1-5 and V is TRBV2; no definite D call. The V gene lost 1 base and the J gene lost 0 bases, with 4 bases spanning the gap. The CDR3 length is 14 residues. The germline CDR1 and CDR2 sequences are SNHLY and FYNNEI.

The V and J genes are TRBV29-1 and TRBJ2-7; no clear D gene. V was clipped by 4 bases and J by 1 base, with 5 bases between them. The germline V gene has CDR1 SQVTM and CDR2 ANQGSEA. The CDR3 is made up of 11 amino acids. The DNA of the CDR3 is TGCAGCGTTGTGTGGTCCTACGAGCAGTACTTC. Translation gives CSVVWSYEQYF.